This T cell receptor beta chain emerged from a study of beta chain features in type 1 diabetes. Background on the study: Cell yields, gender and age were comparable in patients and healthy donors.

The V gene's germline CDR1 is MDHEN and CDR2 SYDVKM. CDR3 length equals 13 residues. The V and J ends lost 6 bases and 0 bases, in that order; junction bases with no gene match: 0. The entirety of the isolated RNA underwent reverse transcription, so expressed TCRB transcripts were sequenced. TCRdb's copy holds only in-frame clones and misses some; the assay was immunoSEQ multiplex PCR. The data contain about 160,000 clones, about 8.1% of them seen just once; the ten biggest clones take up under 0.65%. With respect to this clone: Its antigen is as yet unknown.

Findings of the study overall: A closer apparent resemblance between naive, central memory and Treg TCRB repertoires was seen in patients than in healthy donors. Moderate yet significant TCRB CDR3 shortening was seen in Type 1 diabetes patients in all four CD4+ subsets.

Blood was collected once per donor into heparin, averaging approximately 0.12 L. Sorted cells reached over 95% purity in every population. Material for sequencing was central memory CD4+ T cells from blood. The genes are TRBV28 and TRBJ2-7; the match to TRBD2 covers 9 bases. This TCR was sampled from a woman between 18 and 29 years old with type 1 diabetes. The CDR3 DNA sequence: TGTGCCAGCAGGACTAGCGGCTCCTACGAGCAGTACTTC. Amino acids: CASRTSGSYEQYF. Full variable domain (remainder filled in from reference TRBV28 and TRBJ2-7): DVKVTQSSRYLVKRTGEKVFLECVQDMDHENMFWYRQDPGLGLRLIYFSYDVKMKEKGDIPEGYSVSREKKERFSLILESASTNQTSMYLCASRTSGSYEQYFGPGTRLTVT.